The clone carrying this T cell receptor (beta chain) has a handful of counts. Its cognate antigen is unknown. This specimen belongs to a study of T cell responses to AZD1222 COVID-19 vaccine. Study-level points and caveats: Only a handful of AZD1222 recipients were seropositive at baseline. White British ancestry dominated among donors, who included more females, and clonal diversity was possibly underestimated.

Germline CDR1 reads MDHEN; CDR2 reads SYDVKM. The V end was cut by 3 bases, the J end by 1 base, with 10 bases between. There are 15 residues in the CDR3. Researchers grouped second doses given at about 4 or about 12 weeks into one pool. Sequenced by immunoSEQ multiplex PCR; TCRdb stores in-frame clones only, minus some. The table records roughly 60,000 clones, around three quarters of them present only once. This TCR was sampled from an adult who received the AZD1222 COVID-19 vaccine. The V call is TRBV28, the J call TRBJ1-5; possibly TRBD1 for D (6 bases). Sequenced here: peripheral blood, sampled 28 days after the second AZD1222 dose. The CDR3 nucleotides are TGTGCCAGCAGTTTCAGGGGTTGGAGCAATCAGCCCCAGCATTTT. Translation gives CASSFRGWSNQPQHF.